This TCR beta chain was profiled in a study of human T cells and chemical hapten exposure. This clonotype turned up a few times. TCRdb reanalysed the RACE reads using MiXCR and keeps one entry per CDR3 protein. This repertoire shows under 200,000 distinct CDR3 sequences, roughly 15% found once; its top ten account for 1.5% to 2%. Time point given: patch test 1, 2 weeks after DPC sensitization. Sample treatment: therapeutic diphenylcyclopropenone sensitization with weekly scalp DPC. This clonotype was obtained from a woman under 40 with alopecia areata. Some clones in this sample may be carry-over from other donors' samples. Source: whole blood, taken in connection with sensitization to the hapten diphenylcyclopropenone (DPC).

The CDR3 bases are TGCAGCGTTGTAGGCCAGATGAACTCCTACGAGCAGTACTTC. Its translation is CSVVGQMNSYEQYF. The chain uses TRBV29-1 and TRBJ2-7; D remains ambiguous. V lost 4 bases and J 0 bases, leaving 13 bases between the germline ends. Germline V lookup: CDR1 SQVTM, CDR2 ANQGSEA. This CDR3 spans 14 amino acids.